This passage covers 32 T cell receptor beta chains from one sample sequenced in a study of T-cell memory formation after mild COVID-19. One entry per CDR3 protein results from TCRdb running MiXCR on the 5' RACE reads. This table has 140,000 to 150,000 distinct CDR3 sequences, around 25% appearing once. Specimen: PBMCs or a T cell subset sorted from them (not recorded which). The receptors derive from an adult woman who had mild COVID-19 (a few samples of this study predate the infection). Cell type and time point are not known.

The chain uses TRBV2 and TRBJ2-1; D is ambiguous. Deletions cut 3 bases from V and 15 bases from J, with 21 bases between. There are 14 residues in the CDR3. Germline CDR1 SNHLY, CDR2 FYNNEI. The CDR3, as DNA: TGTGCCAGCAGTGATCCGGCCCGATCCCCCGTCCGGTTCTTC. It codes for CASSDPARSPVRFF.

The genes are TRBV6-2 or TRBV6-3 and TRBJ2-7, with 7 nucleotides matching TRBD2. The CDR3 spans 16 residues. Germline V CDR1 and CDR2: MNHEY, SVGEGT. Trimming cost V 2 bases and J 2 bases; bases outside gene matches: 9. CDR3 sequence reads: CASSYGLAVTAYEQYF. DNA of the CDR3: TGTGCCAGCAGTTACGGCCTAGCGGTGACAGCCTACGAGCAGTACTTC.

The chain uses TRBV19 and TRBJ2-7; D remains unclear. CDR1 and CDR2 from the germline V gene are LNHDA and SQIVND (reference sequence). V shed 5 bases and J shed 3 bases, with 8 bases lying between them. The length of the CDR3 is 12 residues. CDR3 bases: TGTGCCAGTAGTGACGGTCGCTACGAGCAGTACTTC. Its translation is CASSDGRYEQYF.

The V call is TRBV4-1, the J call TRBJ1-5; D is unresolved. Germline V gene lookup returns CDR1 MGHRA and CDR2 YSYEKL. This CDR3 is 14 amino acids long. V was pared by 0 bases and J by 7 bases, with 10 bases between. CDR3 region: CASSQDLGWQPQHF. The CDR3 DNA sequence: TGCGCCAGCAGCCAAGACTTGGGATGGCAGCCCCAGCATTTT.

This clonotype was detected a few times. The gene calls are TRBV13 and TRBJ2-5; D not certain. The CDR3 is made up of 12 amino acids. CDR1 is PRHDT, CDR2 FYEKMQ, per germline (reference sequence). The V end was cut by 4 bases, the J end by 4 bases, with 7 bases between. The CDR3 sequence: CASSSATETQYF. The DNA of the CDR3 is TGTGCCAGCAGCTCAGCCACAGAGACCCAGTACTTC.

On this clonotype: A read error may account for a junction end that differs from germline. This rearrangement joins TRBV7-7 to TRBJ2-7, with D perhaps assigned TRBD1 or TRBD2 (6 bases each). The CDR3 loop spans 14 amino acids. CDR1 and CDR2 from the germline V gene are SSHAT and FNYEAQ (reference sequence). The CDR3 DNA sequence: TGTGCTAGCAGTGCCGGGTCGGGGGCCCTCGAGCAGTACTTC. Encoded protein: CASSAGSGALEQYF.

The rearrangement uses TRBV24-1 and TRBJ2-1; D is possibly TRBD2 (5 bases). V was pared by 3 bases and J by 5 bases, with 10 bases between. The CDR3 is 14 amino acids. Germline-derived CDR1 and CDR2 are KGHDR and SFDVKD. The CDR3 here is CATSDEGANNEQFF. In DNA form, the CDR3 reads TGTGCCACCAGTGATGAGGGCGCAAACAATGAGCAGTTCTTC.

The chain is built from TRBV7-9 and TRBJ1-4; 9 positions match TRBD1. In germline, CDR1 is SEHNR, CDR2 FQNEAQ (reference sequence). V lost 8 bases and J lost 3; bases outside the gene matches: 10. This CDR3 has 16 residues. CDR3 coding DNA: TGTGCCAGCCGAGAACACAGGGGGCAAGCTAATGAAAAACTGTTTTTT. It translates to CASREHRGQANEKLFF.

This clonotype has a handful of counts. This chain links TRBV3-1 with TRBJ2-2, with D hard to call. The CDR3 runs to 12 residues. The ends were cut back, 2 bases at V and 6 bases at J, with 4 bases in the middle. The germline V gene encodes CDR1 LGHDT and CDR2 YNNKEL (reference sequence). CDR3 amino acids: CASSQSSGELFF. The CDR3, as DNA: TGTGCCAGCAGCCAATCCTCCGGGGAGCTGTTTTTT.

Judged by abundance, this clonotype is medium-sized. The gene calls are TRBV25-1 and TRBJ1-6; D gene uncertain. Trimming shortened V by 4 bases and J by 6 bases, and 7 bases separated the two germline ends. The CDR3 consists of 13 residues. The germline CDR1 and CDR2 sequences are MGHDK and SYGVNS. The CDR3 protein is CASSVSTNSPLHF. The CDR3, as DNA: TGTGCCAGCAGTGTCAGCACTAATTCACCCCTCCACTTT.

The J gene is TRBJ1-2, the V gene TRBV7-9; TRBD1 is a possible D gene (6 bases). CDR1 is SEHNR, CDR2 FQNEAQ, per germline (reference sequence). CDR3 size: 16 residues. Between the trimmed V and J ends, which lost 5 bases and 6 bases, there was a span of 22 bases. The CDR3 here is CASSPGAPVRSNGYTF. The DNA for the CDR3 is TGTGCCAGCAGCCCAGGGGCCCCAGTTAGGTCGAATGGCTACACCTTC.

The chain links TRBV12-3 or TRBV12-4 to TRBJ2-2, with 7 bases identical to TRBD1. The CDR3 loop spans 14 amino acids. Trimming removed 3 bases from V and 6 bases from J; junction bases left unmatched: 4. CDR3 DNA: TGTGCCAGCAGTTTCCGGGACAGACCCGGGGAGCTGTTTTTT. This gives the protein CASSFRDRPGELFF.

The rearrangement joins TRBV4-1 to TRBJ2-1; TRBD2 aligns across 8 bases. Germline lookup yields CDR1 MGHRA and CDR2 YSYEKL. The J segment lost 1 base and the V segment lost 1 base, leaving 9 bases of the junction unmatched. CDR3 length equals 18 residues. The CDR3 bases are TGCGCCAGCAGCCAAGTATTCCGTCGGGGGGGGTCCTACAATGAGCAGTTCTTC. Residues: CASSQVFRRGGSYNEQFF.

The CDR3 region has the DNA TGCAGCGTTGAGGAGGGGTTGAATCAGCCCCAGCATTTT. Translating it yields CSVEEGLNQPQHF. The chain carries TRBV29-1 and TRBJ1-5, with D perhaps TRBD1 (5 bases). V dropped 3 bases and J dropped 4 bases, with 10 bases sitting between them. The germline gives CDR1 SQVTM, CDR2 ANQGSEA. The CDR3 loop spans 13 amino acids. The full variable domain, with the rest looked up from reference TRBV29-1 and TRBJ1-5, is SAVISQKPSRDICQRGTSLTIQCQVDSQVTMMFWYRQQPGQSLTLIATANQGSEATYESGFVIDKFPISRPNLTFSTLTVSNMSPEDSSIYLCSVEEGLNQPQHFGDGTRLSIL.

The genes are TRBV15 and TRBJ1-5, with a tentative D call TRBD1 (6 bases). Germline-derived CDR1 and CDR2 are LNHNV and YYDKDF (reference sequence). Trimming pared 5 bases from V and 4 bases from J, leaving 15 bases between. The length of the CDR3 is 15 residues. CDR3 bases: TGTGCCACCAGCCGAGCCGACAGGCGTAATCAGCCCCAGCATTTT. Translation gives CATSRADRRNQPQHF.

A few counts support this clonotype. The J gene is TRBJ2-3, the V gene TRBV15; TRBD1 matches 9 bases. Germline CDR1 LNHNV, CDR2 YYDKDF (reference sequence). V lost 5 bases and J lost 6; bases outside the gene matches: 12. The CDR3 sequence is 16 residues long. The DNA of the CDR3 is TGTGCCACCAGCGGGGGGGGGACAGGGAGCAGCGATACGCAGTATTTT. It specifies CATSGGGTGSSDTQYF.

The CDR3 here is CASAGTRGRNTEAFF. The CDR3 DNA reads TGTGCCAGCGCTGGGACCCGGGGGAGGAACACTGAAGCTTTCTTT. The chain carries TRBV9 and TRBJ1-1, with D perhaps matching TRBD1 (5 bases). Per germline, CDR1 SGDLS and CDR2 YYNGEE. With 7 bases removed from V and 1 base from J, the gap between germline ends came to 17 bases. There are 15 residues in the CDR3.

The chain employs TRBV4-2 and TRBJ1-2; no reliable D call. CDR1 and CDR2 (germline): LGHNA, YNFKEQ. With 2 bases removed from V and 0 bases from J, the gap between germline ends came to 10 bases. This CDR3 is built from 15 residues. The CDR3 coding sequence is TGTGCCAGCAGCCAAAATGGGCAGCCTAACTATGGCTACACCTTC. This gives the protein CASSQNGQPNYGYTF.

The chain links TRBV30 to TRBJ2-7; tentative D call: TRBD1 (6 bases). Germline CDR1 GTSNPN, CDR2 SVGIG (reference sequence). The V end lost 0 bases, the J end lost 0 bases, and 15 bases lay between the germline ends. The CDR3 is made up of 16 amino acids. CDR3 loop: CAWSVPGHRSSYEQYF. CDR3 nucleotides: TGTGCCTGGAGTGTACCGGGACATAGGAGCTCCTACGAGCAGTACTTC.

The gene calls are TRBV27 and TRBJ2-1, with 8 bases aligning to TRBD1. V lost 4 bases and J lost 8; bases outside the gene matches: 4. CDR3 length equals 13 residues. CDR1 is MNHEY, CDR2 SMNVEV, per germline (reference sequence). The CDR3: CASSYGQGDEQFF. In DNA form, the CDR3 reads TGTGCCAGCAGTTATGGACAGGGCGATGAGCAGTTCTTC.

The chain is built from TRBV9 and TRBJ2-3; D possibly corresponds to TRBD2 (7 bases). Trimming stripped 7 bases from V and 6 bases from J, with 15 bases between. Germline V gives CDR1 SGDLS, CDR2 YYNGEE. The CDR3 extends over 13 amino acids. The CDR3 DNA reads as TGTGCCAGCGGGAACGGGGGGCGGGATACGCAGTATTTT. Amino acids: CASGNGGRDTQYF.

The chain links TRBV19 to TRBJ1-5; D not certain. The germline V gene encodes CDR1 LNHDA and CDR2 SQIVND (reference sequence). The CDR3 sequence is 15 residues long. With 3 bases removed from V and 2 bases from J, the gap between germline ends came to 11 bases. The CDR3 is CASSILGGGNQPQHF. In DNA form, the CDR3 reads TGTGCCAGTAGTATCCTCGGTGGCGGCAATCAGCCCCAGCATTTT.

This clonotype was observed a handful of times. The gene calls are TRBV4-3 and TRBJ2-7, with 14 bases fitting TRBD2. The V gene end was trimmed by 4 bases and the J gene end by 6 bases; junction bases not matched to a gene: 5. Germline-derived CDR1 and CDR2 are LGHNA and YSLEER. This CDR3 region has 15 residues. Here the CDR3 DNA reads TGCGCCAGCAGCCCGGGACTAGCGGGAGTTGGCGAGCAGTACTTC. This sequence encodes CASSPGLAGVGEQYF.

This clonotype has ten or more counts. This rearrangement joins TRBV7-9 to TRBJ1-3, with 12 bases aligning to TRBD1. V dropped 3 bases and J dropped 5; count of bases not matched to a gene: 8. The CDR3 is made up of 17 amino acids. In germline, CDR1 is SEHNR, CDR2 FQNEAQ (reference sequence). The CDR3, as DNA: TGTGCCAGCAGCTTGGCCGGGACAGGGGGCTTAAGAAACACCATATATTTT. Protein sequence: CASSLAGTGGLRNTIYF.

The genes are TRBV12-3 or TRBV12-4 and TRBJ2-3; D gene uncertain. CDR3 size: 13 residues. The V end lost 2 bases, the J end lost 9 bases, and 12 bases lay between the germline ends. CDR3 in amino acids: CASSLSPTGTQYF. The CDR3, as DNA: TGTGCCAGCAGTTTATCCCCAACGGGCACGCAGTATTTT.

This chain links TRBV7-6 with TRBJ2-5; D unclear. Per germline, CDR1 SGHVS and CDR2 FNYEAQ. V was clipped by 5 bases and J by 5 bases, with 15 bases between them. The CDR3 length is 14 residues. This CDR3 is CASSPSLVTETQYF. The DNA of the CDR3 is TGTGCCAGCAGCCCCTCCTTGGTAACGGAGACCCAGTACTTC.

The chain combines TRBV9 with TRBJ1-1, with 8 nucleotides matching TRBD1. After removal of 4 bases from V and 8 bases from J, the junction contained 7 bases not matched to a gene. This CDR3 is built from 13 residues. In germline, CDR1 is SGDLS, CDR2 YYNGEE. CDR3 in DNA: TGTGCCAGCAGCCCTCGGACAGGGACGGAAGCTTTCTTT. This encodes CASSPRTGTEAFF.

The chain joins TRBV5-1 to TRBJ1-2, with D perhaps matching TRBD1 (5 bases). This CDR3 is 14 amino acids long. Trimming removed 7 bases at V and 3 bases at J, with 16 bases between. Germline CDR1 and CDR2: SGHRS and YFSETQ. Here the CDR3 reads CASPPEGRYYGYTF. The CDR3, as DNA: TGCGCCAGCCCCCCCGAGGGACGATACTATGGCTACACCTTC.

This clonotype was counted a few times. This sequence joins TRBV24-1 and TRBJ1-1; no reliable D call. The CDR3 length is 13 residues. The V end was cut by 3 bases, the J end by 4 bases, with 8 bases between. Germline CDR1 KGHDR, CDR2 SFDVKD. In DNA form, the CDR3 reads TGTGCCACCAGTGATGGACGGTCCACTGAAGCTTTCTTT. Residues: CATSDGRSTEAFF.

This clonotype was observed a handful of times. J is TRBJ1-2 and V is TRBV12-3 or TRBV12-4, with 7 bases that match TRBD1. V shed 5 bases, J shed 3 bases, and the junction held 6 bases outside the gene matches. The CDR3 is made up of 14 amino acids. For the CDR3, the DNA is TGTGCCAGCAGTCCGACAGGGAGCTACTATGGCTACACCTTC. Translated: CASSPTGSYYGYTF.

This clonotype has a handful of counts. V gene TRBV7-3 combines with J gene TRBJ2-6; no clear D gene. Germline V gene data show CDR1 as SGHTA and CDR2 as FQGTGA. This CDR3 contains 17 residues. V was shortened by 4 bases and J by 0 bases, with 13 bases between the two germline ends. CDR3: CASSSLTQLSGANVLTF. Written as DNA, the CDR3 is TGTGCCAGCAGCTCACTTACACAACTCTCTGGGGCCAACGTCCTGACTTTC.

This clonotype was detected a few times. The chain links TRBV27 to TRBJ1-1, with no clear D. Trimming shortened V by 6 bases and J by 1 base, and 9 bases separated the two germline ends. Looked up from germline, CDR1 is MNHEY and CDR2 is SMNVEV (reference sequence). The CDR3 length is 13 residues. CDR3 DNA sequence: TGTGCCAGCAGCCTGGACGGGAACACTGAAGCTTTCTTT. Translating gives CASSLDGNTEAFF.